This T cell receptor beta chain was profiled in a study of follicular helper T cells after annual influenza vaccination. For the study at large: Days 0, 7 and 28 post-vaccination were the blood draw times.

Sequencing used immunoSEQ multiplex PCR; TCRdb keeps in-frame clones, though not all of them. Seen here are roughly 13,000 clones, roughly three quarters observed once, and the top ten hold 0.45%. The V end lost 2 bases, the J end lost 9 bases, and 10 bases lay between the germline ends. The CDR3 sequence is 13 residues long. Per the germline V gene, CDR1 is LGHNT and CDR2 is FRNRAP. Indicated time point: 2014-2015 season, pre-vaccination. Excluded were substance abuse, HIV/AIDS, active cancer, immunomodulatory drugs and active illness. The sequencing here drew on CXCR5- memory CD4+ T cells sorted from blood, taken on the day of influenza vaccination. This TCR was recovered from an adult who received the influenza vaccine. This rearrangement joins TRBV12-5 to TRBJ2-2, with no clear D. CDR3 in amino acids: CASGLINYRELFF. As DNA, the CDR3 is TGTGCTAGTGGTTTGATCAATTACAGGGAGCTGTTTTTT.